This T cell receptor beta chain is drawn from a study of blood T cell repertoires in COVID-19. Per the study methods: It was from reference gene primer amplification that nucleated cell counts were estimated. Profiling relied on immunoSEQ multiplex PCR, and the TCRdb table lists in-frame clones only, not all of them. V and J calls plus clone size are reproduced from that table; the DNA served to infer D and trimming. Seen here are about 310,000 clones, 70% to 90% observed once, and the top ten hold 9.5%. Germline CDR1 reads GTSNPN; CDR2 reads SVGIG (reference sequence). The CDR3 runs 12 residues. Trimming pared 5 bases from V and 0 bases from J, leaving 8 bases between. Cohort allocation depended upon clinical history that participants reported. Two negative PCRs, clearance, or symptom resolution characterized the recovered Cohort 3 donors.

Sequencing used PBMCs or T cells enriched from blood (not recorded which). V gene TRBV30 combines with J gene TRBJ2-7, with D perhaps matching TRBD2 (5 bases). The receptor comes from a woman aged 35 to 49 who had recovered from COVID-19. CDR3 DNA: TGTGCCTGGGGACGGGACTCCTACGAGCAGTACTTC. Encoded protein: CAWGRDSYEQYF. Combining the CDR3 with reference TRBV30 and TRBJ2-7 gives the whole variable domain SQTIHQWPATLVQPVGSPLSLECTVEGTSNPNLYWYRQAAGRGLQLLFYSVGIGQISSEVPQNLSASRPQDRQFILSSKKLLLSDSGFYLCAWGRDSYEQYFGPGTRLTVT.